This TCR beta chain was found in a study of blood T cell repertoires in COVID-19. The wider study: Acute-phase and convalescent COVID-19 samples originated in the United States, Italy and Spain. T cells, B-cell-depleted T cells, or PBMCs provided the cDNA or gDNA that served as material.

Germline V gene sequence: CDR1 MNHEY, CDR2 SVGAGI. There are 14 residues in the CDR3. Trimming took 7 bases from V and 2 from J, leaving 12 bases between them. The table came from immunoSEQ multiplex PCR; TCRdb's copy has only in-frame clones and leaves some out. The sample gives 200,000 to 250,000 clones, 70% to 90% of which show up once; around 0.89% is in the top ten. This clonotype originated in a man aged 35 to 55 with acute or convalescent COVID-19. Input material: peripheral blood. The chain carries TRBV6-5 and TRBJ1-5; D gene unclear. The CDR3 DNA follows: TGTGCCAGCACTACCTCAACCGGCAATCAGCCCCAGCATTTT. Residues: CASTTSTGNQPQHF.